A selection of T cell receptor beta chains follows, all from one sample in a study of spatial heterogeneity in lung cancer. TCRdb reprocessed the 5' RACE reads with MiXCR, giving one entry per CDR3 protein. The table shows approximately 47,000 distinct CDR3 sequences, with 6.5% to 8% occurring only once. Source: PBMCs, taken at surgery. The receptors shown here come from a female donor with early-stage non-small cell lung cancer. The CDR3 runs from the conserved cysteine through the conserved F or W. The order of the fields is V gene, clone size, D gene, J gene, CDR3 protein, CDR3 DNA. A D gene is named only where the DNA matches it firmly. Not all rows give a size; the values are once, few, many and, for expanded clones, a class.

v_gene: TRBV19; abundance: many; d_gene: NA; j_gene: TRBJ1-1; CDR3aa: CASSIVRVMNTEAFF; CDR3nt: TGTGCCAGTAGTATAGTCCGGGTGATGAACACTGAAGCTTTCTTT
v_gene: TRBV23-1; abundance: NA; d_gene: NA; j_gene: TRBJ1-1; CDR3aa: CASSRINTEAFF; CDR3nt: TGCGCCAGCAGTCGTATAAACACTGAAGCTTTCTTT
v_gene: TRBV6-5; abundance: many; d_gene: NA; j_gene: TRBJ2-2; CDR3aa: CASGTLQGVTGELFF; CDR3nt: TGTGCCAGCGGGACATTGCAGGGAGTTACCGGGGAGCTGTTTTTT
v_gene: TRBV20-1; abundance: NA; d_gene: TRBD1; j_gene: TRBJ2-7; CDR3aa: CSATGGRSYEQYF; CDR3nt: TGCAGTGCGACAGGGGGGAGATCCTACGAGCAGTACTTC
v_gene: TRBV7-8; abundance: NA; d_gene: NA; j_gene: TRBJ1-4; CDR3aa: CASSLSGTDHEKLFF; CDR3nt: TGTGCCAGCAGCTTATCCGGGACGGACCATGAAAAACTGTTTTTT
v_gene: TRBV24-1; abundance: NA; d_gene: NA; j_gene: TRBJ2-2; CDR3aa: CATRSRNTGELFF; CDR3nt: TGTGCCACCAGGAGCAGGAACACCGGGGAGCTGTTTTTT
v_gene: TRBV2; abundance: few; d_gene: TRBD1; j_gene: TRBJ1-5; CDR3aa: CASSGQGISNQPQHF; CDR3nt: TGTGCCAGCAGTGGACAGGGAATTAGCAATCAGCCCCAGCATTTT
v_gene: TRBV10-3; abundance: NA; d_gene: TRBD1; j_gene: TRBJ2-6; CDR3aa: CAISLQGSVSGANVLTF; CDR3nt: TGTGCCATCAGCCTACAGGGGTCTGTCTCTGGGGCCAACGTCCTGACTTTC
v_gene: TRBV5-1; abundance: many; d_gene: TRBD1; j_gene: TRBJ2-7; CDR3aa: CASSIGTGPYEQYF; CDR3nt: TGCGCCAGCAGCATCGGGACAGGTCCCTACGAGCAGTACTTC
v_gene: TRBV2; abundance: few; d_gene: TRBD2; j_gene: TRBJ2-5; CDR3aa: CASNLAGGLETQYF; CDR3nt: TGTGCCAGCAATCTAGCGGGGGGGCTGGAGACCCAGTACTTC
v_gene: TRBV15; abundance: few; d_gene: NA; j_gene: TRBJ2-7; CDR3aa: CATSRDMSSYEQYF; CDR3nt: TGTGCCACCAGCAGAGATATGAGCTCCTACGAGCAGTACTTC
v_gene: TRBV4-3; abundance: few; d_gene: NA; j_gene: TRBJ2-1; CDR3aa: CASSPSEGGSYNEQFF; CDR3nt: TGCGCCAGCAGCCCGTCGGAAGGGGGCTCCTACAATGAGCAGTTCTTC
v_gene: TRBV6-1; abundance: few; d_gene: TRBD1; j_gene: TRBJ1-2; CDR3aa: CASSETGGVYGYTF; CDR3nt: TGTGCCAGCAGTGAGACAGGGGGCGTTTATGGCTACACCTTC
v_gene: TRBV20-1; abundance: few; d_gene: NA; j_gene: TRBJ2-5; CDR3aa: CSARHPDLEPFAVETQYF; CDR3nt: TGCAGTGCTAGACACCCCGACCTAGAGCCGTTTGCGGTGGAGACCCAGTACTTC
v_gene: TRBV7-9; abundance: many; d_gene: NA; j_gene: TRBJ1-2; CDR3aa: CASSPTENYGYTF; CDR3nt: TGTGCCAGCAGCCCGACAGAAAACTATGGCTACACCTTC
v_gene: TRBV7-8; abundance: many; d_gene: NA; j_gene: TRBJ1-1; CDR3aa: CASTPNYSQNTEAFF; CDR3nt: TGTGCCAGCACCCCTAACTACAGCCAGAACACTGAAGCTTTCTTT
v_gene: TRBV7-2; abundance: many; d_gene: NA; j_gene: TRBJ1-6; CDR3aa: CASSFGTPNNSPLHF; CDR3nt: TGTGCCAGCAGCTTCGGGACACCAAATAATTCACCCCTCCACTTT
v_gene: TRBV4-3; abundance: NA; d_gene: TRBD1; j_gene: TRBJ2-6; CDR3aa: CASSHGQGRGSGANVLTF; CDR3nt: TGCGCCAGCAGCCACGGACAGGGGAGAGGCTCTGGGGCCAACGTCCTGACTTTC
v_gene: TRBV7-9; abundance: few; d_gene: NA; j_gene: TRBJ1-1; CDR3aa: CASSLVNTEAFF; CDR3nt: TGTGCCAGCAGCTTGGTGAACACTGAAGCTTTCTTT
v_gene: TRBV20-1; abundance: many; d_gene: NA; j_gene: TRBJ2-3; CDR3aa: CSARDPGRGADTQYF; CDR3nt: TGCAGTGCTAGAGATCCTGGACGGGGGGCGGATACGCAGTATTTT
v_gene: TRBV2; abundance: NA; d_gene: TRBD1; j_gene: TRBJ1-5; CDR3aa: CASSLRQGSGQPQHF; CDR3nt: TGTGCCAGCAGCCTGAGACAGGGGTCGGGTCAGCCCCAGCATTTT
v_gene: TRBV3-1; abundance: few; d_gene: NA; j_gene: TRBJ1-5; CDR3aa: CASSQGEGLRNQPQHF; CDR3nt: TGTGCCAGCAGCCAAGGCGAGGGGCTAAGGAATCAGCCCCAGCATTTT
v_gene: TRBV6-1; abundance: few; d_gene: NA; j_gene: TRBJ2-3; CDR3aa: CASRGDVSTDTQYF; CDR3nt: TGTGCCAGCAGGGGTGATGTGAGCACAGATACGCAGTATTTT
v_gene: TRBV5-4; abundance: NA; d_gene: TRBD2; j_gene: TRBJ2-1; CDR3aa: CASIRRGGGDYNEQFF; CDR3nt: TGTGCCAGCATCCGCCGGGGCGGGGGGGATTACAATGAGCAGTTCTTC
v_gene: TRBV12-3/TRBV12-4; abundance: NA; d_gene: TRBD2; j_gene: TRBJ2-1; CDR3aa: CASTLGLEPQDEQFF; CDR3nt: TGTGCCAGCACCTTGGGACTAGAGCCTCAGGATGAGCAGTTCTTC
v_gene: TRBV20-1; abundance: few; d_gene: NA; j_gene: TRBJ2-3; CDR3aa: CSASRGIGTDTQYF; CDR3nt: TGCAGTGCTAGCCGAGGGATCGGCACAGATACGCAGTATTTT
v_gene: TRBV20-1; abundance: NA; d_gene: TRBD1; j_gene: TRBJ1-4; CDR3aa: CSASGTADSTNEKLFF; CDR3nt: TGCAGTGCTTCCGGGACAGCAGACTCAACTAATGAAAAACTGTTTTTT
v_gene: TRBV12-3/TRBV12-4; abundance: few; d_gene: NA; j_gene: TRBJ2-1; CDR3aa: CASSFFSDSYNEQFF; CDR3nt: TGTGCCAGCAGTTTTTTCTCAGACTCCTACAATGAGCAGTTCTTC
v_gene: TRBV29-1; abundance: many; d_gene: TRBD2; j_gene: TRBJ2-3; CDR3aa: CSVEAGGEDTQYF; CDR3nt: TGCAGCGTTGAGGCGGGGGGCGAAGATACGCAGTATTTT
v_gene: TRBV11-3; abundance: few; d_gene: NA; j_gene: TRBJ2-2; CDR3aa: CASSPGQTGELFF; CDR3nt: TGTGCCAGCAGCCCGGGACAAACCGGGGAGCTGTTTTTT
v_gene: TRBV4-3; abundance: NA; d_gene: TRBD1; j_gene: TRBJ1-4; CDR3aa: CASSQDPGLTGAGEKLFF; CDR3nt: TGCGCCAGCAGCCAAGATCCGGGGCTTACAGGGGCTGGTGAAAAACTGTTTTTT
v_gene: TRBV28; abundance: NA; d_gene: NA; j_gene: TRBJ1-1; CDR3aa: CASNPSVGGMSFTEAFF; CDR3nt: TGTGCCAGCAATCCATCTGTTGGGGGGATGAGTTTTACTGAAGCTTTCTTT
v_gene: TRBV4-3; abundance: few; d_gene: TRBD1; j_gene: TRBJ2-2; CDR3aa: CASSQDRGYGELFF; CDR3nt: TGCGCCAGCAGCCAAGACAGGGGGTACGGGGAGCTGTTTTTT
v_gene: TRBV5-1; abundance: NA; d_gene: TRBD1; j_gene: TRBJ1-4; CDR3aa: CASSIDRAGEKLFF; CDR3nt: TGCGCCAGCAGCATCGACAGGGCGGGTGAAAAACTGTTTTTT
v_gene: TRBV7-2; abundance: many; d_gene: NA; j_gene: TRBJ1-2; CDR3aa: CASSSGTLEGYTF; CDR3nt: TGTGCCAGCAGCTCAGGGACACTGGAGGGCTACACCTTC
v_gene: TRBV19; abundance: NA; d_gene: NA; j_gene: TRBJ1-5; CDR3aa: CASSIGDRWLRGQPQHF; CDR3nt: TGTGCCAGTAGTATAGGTGATCGATGGTTGAGGGGTCAGCCCCAGCATTTT
v_gene: TRBV11-2; abundance: NA; d_gene: TRBD1; j_gene: TRBJ2-1; CDR3aa: CASSPGQGPWDEQFF; CDR3nt: TGTGCCAGCAGCCCCGGACAGGGGCCCTGGGATGAGCAGTTCTTC
v_gene: TRBV28; abundance: many; d_gene: NA; j_gene: TRBJ2-3; CDR3aa: CASSFDTTGLGTDTQYF; CDR3nt: TGTGCCAGCAGTTTCGATACAACAGGGTTGGGCACAGATACGCAGTATTTT
v_gene: TRBV4-1; abundance: NA; d_gene: TRBD2; j_gene: TRBJ2-1; CDR3aa: CASSQLPGTSGGTSSYNEQFF; CDR3nt: TGCGCCAGCAGCCAATTACCCGGGACTAGCGGGGGGACAAGCTCCTACAATGAGCAGTTCTTC
v_gene: TRBV5-1; abundance: few; d_gene: NA; j_gene: TRBJ1-6; CDR3aa: CASSLAGTRWNSPLHF; CDR3nt: TGCGCCAGCAGCTTGGCGGGGACTAGGTGGAATTCACCCCTCCACTTT
v_gene: TRBV7-9; abundance: NA; d_gene: NA; j_gene: TRBJ2-5; CDR3aa: CASSLAVGDAQETQYF; CDR3nt: TGTGCCAGCAGCTTAGCTGTCGGGGATGCCCAAGAGACCCAGTACTTC
v_gene: TRBV20-1; abundance: many; d_gene: NA; j_gene: TRBJ2-5; CDR3aa: CSARIGETQYF; CDR3nt: TGCAGTGCTAGGATCGGAGAGACCCAGTACTTC
v_gene: TRBV6-2/TRBV6-3; abundance: many; d_gene: TRBD2; j_gene: TRBJ2-1; CDR3aa: CANGRGGLSDEQFF; CDR3nt: TGTGCCAACGGGCGGGGGGGCCTTTCGGATGAGCAGTTCTTC
v_gene: TRBV6-2/TRBV6-3; abundance: NA; d_gene: NA; j_gene: TRBJ2-1; CDR3aa: CASSPSTSLIDNEQFF; CDR3nt: TGTGCCAGCAGCCCCTCGACTAGTCTGATCGACAATGAGCAGTTCTTC
v_gene: TRBV12-3/TRBV12-4; abundance: many; d_gene: TRBD2; j_gene: TRBJ2-1; CDR3aa: CASSYSGGTPYNEQFF; CDR3nt: TGTGCCAGCAGTTATAGCGGGGGGACTCCGTACAATGAGCAGTTCTTC
v_gene: TRBV7-2; abundance: few; d_gene: NA; j_gene: TRBJ2-3; CDR3aa: CASSRTLPTYTDTQYF; CDR3nt: TGTGCCAGCAGCCGTACGCTACCGACTTATACAGATACGCAGTATTTT
v_gene: TRBV2; abundance: many; d_gene: NA; j_gene: TRBJ2-7; CDR3aa: CASLLLVDWSPFEQYF; CDR3nt: TGTGCCAGCTTGTTATTGGTCGACTGGTCCCCCTTCGAGCAGTACTTC
v_gene: TRBV24-1; abundance: NA; d_gene: NA; j_gene: TRBJ1-2; CDR3aa: CATSDPRLERGYTF; CDR3nt: TGTGCCACCAGTGACCCGCGCCTGGAAAGAGGCTACACCTTC
v_gene: TRBV18; abundance: NA; d_gene: NA; j_gene: TRBJ2-7; CDR3aa: CASSRAARSYEQYF; CDR3nt: TGTGCCAGCTCACGGGCGGCCAGATCCTACGAGCAGTACTTC
v_gene: TRBV20-1; abundance: few; d_gene: TRBD1; j_gene: TRBJ1-2; CDR3aa: CSPGQGGSSYYGYTF; CDR3nt: TGCAGTCCGGGGCAGGGGGGCTCCTCCTACTATGGCTACACCTTC
v_gene: TRBV19; abundance: few; d_gene: NA; j_gene: TRBJ1-4; CDR3aa: CASSIDGLFGKRLFF; CDR3nt: TGTGCCAGTAGTATAGATGGCTTATTTGGAAAACGGCTGTTTTTT
v_gene: TRBV20-1; abundance: few; d_gene: TRBD2; j_gene: TRBJ2-3; CDR3aa: CSASSLAGGDTQYF; CDR3nt: TGCAGTGCTAGTAGCCTAGCGGGGGGAGATACGCAGTATTTT
v_gene: TRBV2; abundance: NA; d_gene: NA; j_gene: TRBJ1-1; CDR3aa: CASSGVSGVVGEAFF; CDR3nt: TGTGCCAGCAGTGGGGTTTCAGGGGTGGTAGGTGAAGCTTTCTTT
v_gene: TRBV20-1; abundance: many; d_gene: NA; j_gene: TRBJ1-2; CDR3aa: CSARGLRGGGGYTF; CDR3nt: TGCAGTGCTAGAGGGTTGCGGGGCGGGGGTGGCTACACCTTC
v_gene: TRBV7-2; abundance: few; d_gene: NA; j_gene: TRBJ1-3; CDR3aa: CASSLAVTRSGNTIYF; CDR3nt: TGTGCCAGCAGCTTAGCAGTAACACGCTCTGGAAACACCATATATTTT